This entry features one T cell receptor (beta chain) sequence. These data come from a study of blood T cell repertoires in COVID-19. Data came from immunoSEQ multiplex PCR; TCRdb stores just in-frame clones and leaves some out. The table shows about 130,000 clones, with under 85% occurring only once. The germline CDR1 and CDR2 sequences are SNHLY and FYNNEI. The junction had 18 bases not matched to a gene; V was cut back by 3 bases and J by 6 bases. There are 19 residues in the CDR3. The chain recombines TRBV2 with TRBJ1-4, with 8 bases that match TRBD1. This TCR was sampled from a man between 60 and 75 years old with acute or convalescent COVID-19. The sequenced sample was peripheral blood. The CDR3 DNA sequence: TGTGCCAGCAGTGACCCCATAGGGGACAGGCAAGTGGGGGATGAAAAACTGTTTTTT. Translating it yields CASSDPIGDRQVGDEKLFF.